The 20 T cell receptor beta chains below come from one sample, sequenced in a study of CD8+ T cells in alopecia areata. Described treatment: oral pan-JAK inhibitor, 5-10 mg twice daily. RNA extraction and reverse transcription yielded cDNA as sequencing template. Clones were sequenced by immunoSEQ multiplex PCR, and TCRdb holds only the in-frame ones, with some missing. The repertoire holds hundreds of thousands of clones, with less than 45% as singletons. The material was CD4+ T cells sorted from blood, obtained between weeks 30 and 35, from a patient treated with tofacitinib. The receptors come from a human donor with alopecia areata.

CDR3 nucleotide sequence: TGTGCCAGTAGTAGGGACAGTAGCAATCAGCCCCAGCATTTT. Translating gives CASSRDSSNQPQHF. The gene calls are TRBV19 and TRBJ1-5, with TRBD1 matching 7 bases. CDR3 size: 14 residues. Per the germline V gene, CDR1 is LNHDA and CDR2 is SQIVND (reference sequence). The ends lost 4 bases at V and 0 bases at J; junction bases unmatched: 0. Full variable domain (missing parts from reference TRBV19 and TRBJ1-5): DGGITQSPKYLFRKEGQNVTLSCEQNLNHDAMYWYRQDPGQGLRLIYYSQIVNDFQKGDIAEGYSVSREKKESFPLTVTSAQKNPTAFYLCASSRDSSNQPQHFGDGTRLSIL.

This clone was observed a handful of times. The gene calls are TRBV29-1 and TRBJ2-2, with 12 positions matching TRBD2. The CDR3 loop spans 16 amino acids. Trimming removed 5 bases from V and 4 bases from J; junction bases left unmatched: 8. The germline gives CDR1 SQVTM, CDR2 ANQGSEA. This CDR3 reads CSVPKTSGGLTGELFF. The CDR3 DNA reads TGCAGCGTTCCCAAGACTAGCGGGGGCCTCACCGGGGAGCTGTTTTTT.

CDR3 amino acids: CASSLWNSAGGGKDTQYF. The DNA of the CDR3 is TGTGCCAGCAGCTTGTGGAACTCAGCGGGAGGCGGGAAAGATACGCAGTATTTT. The J gene is TRBJ2-3, the V gene TRBV5-4; 9 nucleotides line up with TRBD2. The CDR3 has 18 residues. After removal of 1 base from V and 5 bases from J, the junction contained 14 bases not matched to a gene. Germline CDR1 SGHNT, CDR2 YYREEE (reference sequence). Together with reference TRBV5-4 and TRBJ2-3, the CDR3 gives the full variable domain: ETGVTQSPTHLIKTRGQQVTLRCSSQSGHNTVSWYQQALGQGPQFIFQYYREEENGRGNFPPRFSGLQFPNYSSELNVNALELDDSALYLCASSLWNSAGGGKDTQYFGPGTRLTVL.

The chain carries TRBV30 and TRBJ1-4, with a weak D call TRBD1 (5 bases). This CDR3 has 15 amino acids. The germline V gene has CDR1 GTSNPN and CDR2 SVGIG (reference sequence). Trimming pared 0 bases from V and 3 bases from J, leaving 11 bases between. This chain's CDR3 is CAWSVAEGPNEKLFF. For the CDR3, the DNA is TGTGCCTGGAGTGTAGCGGAGGGACCTAATGAAAAACTGTTTTTT.

The chain couples TRBV6-1 to TRBJ1-5; 7 nucleotides align to TRBD1. Germline V gene lookup returns CDR1 MNHNS and CDR2 SASEGT. The trim removed 11 bases at V and 3 bases at J, leaving 10 bases unmatched. This CDR3 comprises 14 residues. CDR3 sequence reads: CAARQGNYNQPQHF. As DNA, the CDR3 is TGTGCCGCTAGACAGGGTAACTACAATCAGCCCCAGCATTTT.

The chain has TRBV10-2 and TRBJ2-2; 8 nucleotides line up with TRBD2. The V gene's germline CDR1 is WSHSY and CDR2 SAAADI. This CDR3 region has 15 residues. The V gene end was trimmed by 10 bases and the J gene end by 7 bases; junction bases not matched to a gene: 14. CDR3 sequence (DNA): TGCGCCATCCATAGACCGGGACTAGAGGGCGGGGAGCTGTTTTTT. As protein: CAIHRPGLEGGELFF.

V gene TRBV27 combines with J gene TRBJ1-1; the match to TRBD1 covers 9 bases. This CDR3 spans 16 amino acids. Trimming removed 7 bases from V and 7 bases from J; junction bases left unmatched: 16. The V gene's germline CDR1 is MNHEY and CDR2 SMNVEV (reference sequence). Here the CDR3 reads CASIPGQGPNYREAFF. CDR3 nucleotide sequence: TGTGCCAGCATCCCCGGACAGGGGCCGAATTACCGTGAAGCTTTCTTT.

This chain links TRBV5-1 with TRBJ1-2; 7 bases are shared with TRBD1. The CDR3 contains 14 residues. CDR1 SGHRS and CDR2 YFSETQ come from the germline V gene. Trimming at V came to 4 bases and at J to 2 bases, leaving 5 bases not matched to a gene. The CDR3 sequence: CASSPGTENYGYTF. CDR3 in DNA: TGCGCCAGCAGCCCCGGGACAGAGAACTATGGCTACACCTTC.

The J gene is TRBJ1-5, the V gene TRBV6-6; no firm D call. Trimming removed 6 bases from V and 4 bases from J, with 7 bases in between. CDR3 length equals 12 residues. Germline assignment: CDR1 MNHNY and CDR2 SVGAGI (reference sequence). CDR3 sequence reads: CASSGPNQPQHF. The DNA of the CDR3 is TGTGCCAGCAGCGGTCCTAATCAGCCCCAGCATTTT.

The chain has TRBV29-1 and TRBJ2-6; no reliable D call. V was pared by 7 bases and J by 3 bases, with 25 bases between. Germline V lookup: CDR1 SQVTM, CDR2 ANQGSEA. The CDR3 spans 18 residues. The CDR3 sequence is CSASPGSQRGIGANVLTF. In DNA, the CDR3 is TGCAGCGCCAGCCCAGGCAGCCAGCGTGGTATTGGGGCCAACGTCCTGACTTTC.

This clone came up a few times. The chain is built from TRBV10-3 and TRBJ2-7; perhaps TRBD2 as D (6 bases). V was trimmed by 0 bases and J by 3 bases, leaving 18 bases between them. Germline V gives CDR1 ENHRY, CDR2 SYGVKD. There are 17 residues in the CDR3. CDR3 residues: CAISESERRALHYEQYF. The CDR3 DNA is TGTGCCATCAGTGAGTCGGAACGGAGGGCCTTACACTACGAGCAGTACTTC.

This clone showed up just once. The chain joins TRBV6-1 to TRBJ2-1; 8 bases match TRBD1. J gave up 7 bases and V 2 bases, and 7 bases lay outside the gene matches. This CDR3 has 15 residues. Germline-derived CDR1 and CDR2 are MNHNS and SASEGT. The CDR3 DNA is TGTGCCAGCAGTGAATCGGGCAGGGGGCAAAATGAGCAGTTCTTC. It codes for CASSESGRGQNEQFF.

The table lists this clone with a few counts. This chain uses TRBV29-1 with TRBJ1-2; the match to TRBD1 covers 10 bases. Losses at the gene ends were 8 bases for V and 3 bases for J; bases not matched to a gene: 9. There are 14 residues in the CDR3. In germline, CDR1 is SQVTM, CDR2 ANQGSEA. CDR3 loop: CSTRDRGRDYGYTF. The CDR3, as DNA: TGCAGCACCCGGGACAGGGGTCGAGACTATGGCTACACCTTC. The variable domain in full, completed from reference TRBV29-1 and TRBJ1-2, reads SAVISQKPSRDICQRGTSLTIQCQVDSQVTMMFWYRQQPGQSLTLIATANQGSEATYESGFVIDKFPISRPNLTFSTLTVSNMSPEDSSIYLCSTRDRGRDYGYTFGSGTRLTVV.

This chain's CDR3 is CATSRISLQATNEKLFF. In nucleotides, the CDR3 is TGTGCCACCAGCAGAATTTCACTACAGGCAACTAATGAAAAACTGTTTTTT. J is TRBJ1-4 and V is TRBV15; TRBD1 might be the D (5 bases). Germline V gives CDR1 LNHNV, CDR2 YYDKDF (reference sequence). The CDR3 has 17 amino acids. Trimming removed 2 bases from V and 0 bases from J, with 13 bases in between.

This clone was counted between two and nine times. The chain employs TRBV9 and TRBJ1-6, with D perhaps TRBD1 (6 bases). V lost 4 bases, J lost 8 bases, and 19 bases lay in between. The CDR3 extends over 16 amino acids. The germline gives CDR1 SGDLS, CDR2 YYNGEE. The CDR3 nucleotides are TGTGCCAGCAGCAACGCACAAGAGGGGGGAGATTCACCCCTCCACTTT. Its translation is CASSNAQEGGDSPLHF. Looking up the rest from reference TRBV9 and TRBJ1-6 gives the full variable domain: DSGVTQTPKHLITATGQRVTLRCSPRSGDLSVYWYQQSLDQGLQFLIQYYNGEERAKGNILERFSAQQFPDLHSELNLSSLELGDSALYFCASSNAQEGGDSPLHFGNGTRLTVT.

This clone has just a few counts. The chain joins TRBV7-2 to TRBJ1-2; D gene ambiguous. From germline, CDR1 is SGHTA and CDR2 FQGNSA. CDR3 length: 15 amino acids. V lost 4 bases and J lost 2, with 14 bases in between. The chain's CDR3 is CASSYKGDTNYGYTF. Written as DNA, the CDR3 is TGTGCCAGCAGCTACAAGGGAGATACCAACTATGGCTACACCTTC.

The J gene is TRBJ2-5, the V gene TRBV4-2, with 14 nucleotides matching TRBD2. Germline V gene lookup returns CDR1 LGHNA and CDR2 YNFKEQ. The CDR3 extends over 17 amino acids. The J segment lost 5 bases and the V segment lost 0 bases, leaving 5 bases of the junction unmatched. The CDR3 nucleotides read TGTGCCAGCAGCCAAGACGGGACTAGCGGGAGTCGGGAGACCCAGTACTTC. Translating it yields CASSQDGTSGSRETQYF.

This rearrangement joins TRBV5-6 to TRBJ1-3; D is unresolved. Germline V gene data show CDR1 as SGHDT and CDR2 as YYEEEE. V lost 0 bases, J lost 1 base, and 8 bases lay in between. CDR3 length: 15 residues. CDR3 sequence: CASSLGGPSGNTIYF. The DNA of the CDR3 is TGTGCCAGCAGCTTGGGAGGGCCATCTGGAAACACCATATATTTT.

This rearrangement joins TRBV7-2 to TRBJ1-2, with D possibly being TRBD1 (6 bases). V shed 3 bases and J shed 2 bases, with 13 bases lying between them. The CDR3 spans 15 residues. Germline lookup yields CDR1 SGHTA and CDR2 FQGNSA. CDR3 nucleotides: TGTGCCAGCAGCTTTCTGACAGGTTTAAACTATGGCTACACCTTC. Translated: CASSFLTGLNYGYTF.

This clone was counted a few times. The chain links TRBV30 to TRBJ2-3; D not resolved. The CDR3 loop spans 14 amino acids. The V and J ends lost 2 bases and 1 base respectively, with 10 bases between them. From germline, CDR1 is GTSNPN and CDR2 SVGIG (reference sequence). CDR3 in DNA: TGTGCCTGGAGTTCCACAGACCGCACAGATACGCAGTATTTT. Residues: CAWSSTDRTDTQYF.